These 14 T cell receptor beta chains were sequenced from one sample in a study of Ad26.COV2.S vaccination and SARS-CoV-2 variants. Documented treatment: roughly 18 received Ad26.COV2.S at low or high dose, single or two shots; several received placebo; per-sample allocation not given. Sampling was performed 63 days after the first vaccine or placebo injection. The assay was immunoSEQ multiplex PCR, and TCRdb's table has in-frame clones only and misses some. This table holds roughly 460,000 clones, around 89% found once. The source material was peripheral blood, sampled in a trial of Ad26.COV2.S vaccine versus placebo. These receptor sequences come from a person between 18 and 60 years old who received the Ad26.COV2.S COVID-19 vaccine or a placebo.

The rearrangement joins TRBV10-1 to TRBJ1-4; D remains ambiguous. From germline, CDR1 is WNHNN and CDR2 SYGVQD (reference sequence). The CDR3 loop spans 13 amino acids. V was trimmed by 7 bases and J by 6 bases, leaving 12 bases between them. CDR3 bases: TGCGCCAGCATCTTGGCTTCTCATGAAAAACTGTTTTTT. It is translated as CASILASHEKLFF.

This rearrangement joins TRBV6-5 to TRBJ1-6; D gene ambiguous. Germline V gene lookup returns CDR1 MNHEY and CDR2 SVGAGI. V gave up 2 bases and J gave up 2 bases, with 10 bases separating them. CDR3 size: 16 residues. The CDR3 loop reads CASSYDRSTYNSPLHF. The CDR3 bases are TGTGCCAGCAGTTACGACCGGAGCACCTATAATTCACCCCTCCACTTT.

V usage is TRBV5-6 and J usage is TRBJ1-6; D gene ambiguous. Between the trimmed V and J ends, which lost 0 bases and 7 bases, there was a span of 11 bases. Germline V gene lookup returns CDR1 SGHDT and CDR2 YYEEEE. This CDR3 region has 15 residues. The CDR3 loop is CASSLGHLDNSPLHF. The CDR3 coding sequence is TGTGCCAGCAGCTTGGGACATCTCGACAATTCACCCCTCCACTTT.

The chain couples TRBV6-5 to TRBJ1-4; 9 positions match TRBD1. The trim removed 4 bases at V and 6 bases at J, leaving 9 bases unmatched. Germline assignment: CDR1 MNHEY and CDR2 SVGAGI. CDR3 size: 16 residues. The CDR3 reads CASSSAHRGRDEKLFF. The CDR3, as DNA: TGTGCCAGCAGTTCGGCCCACAGGGGGCGCGATGAAAAACTGTTTTTT.

The chain combines TRBV6-1 with TRBJ2-7; D is undetermined. Germline loops: CDR1 MNHNS, CDR2 SASEGT. Trimming cost V 2 bases and J 6 bases, with 8 bases left between them. The CDR3 contains 12 residues. Here the CDR3 reads CASSELFGEQYF. CDR3 nucleotide sequence: TGTGCCAGCAGTGAATTATTTGGCGAGCAGTACTTC.

The gene calls are TRBV2 and TRBJ1-2; 7 bases match TRBD1. After removal of 4 bases from V and 0 bases from J, the junction contained 2 bases not matched to a gene. In germline, CDR1 is SNHLY, CDR2 FYNNEI. The CDR3 spans 14 residues. The DNA for the CDR3 is TGTGCCAGCAGTGGACAGGGTCCTAACTATGGCTACACCTTC. It specifies CASSGQGPNYGYTF.

This clone has only one observation. This chain connects TRBV5-1 to TRBJ1-1; a weak D match, TRBD1 (6 bases). Trimming pared 4 bases from V and 0 bases from J, leaving 13 bases between. Per germline, CDR1 SGHRS and CDR2 YFSETQ. The CDR3 runs to 15 residues. CDR3 residues: CASSPGDKLNTEAFF. In nucleotides, the CDR3 is TGCGCCAGCAGCCCAGGGGACAAACTGAACACTGAAGCTTTCTTT.

This chain joins TRBV10-3 and TRBJ2-3, with 9 bases fitting TRBD1. Germline V CDR1 and CDR2: ENHRY, SYGVKD. The CDR3 length is 14 residues. V lost 10 bases to trimming and J lost 0 bases; unmatched junction nucleotides: 5. CDR3 in DNA: TGTGCCACCTTGGACAGGGGCAGCACAGATACGCAGTATTTT. Encoded protein: CATLDRGSTDTQYF.

This rearrangement joins TRBV7-9 to TRBJ2-6; D is unresolved. CDR3 length: 16 amino acids. The V gene's germline CDR1 is SEHNR and CDR2 FQNEAQ (reference sequence). V dropped 5 bases and J dropped 4 bases, with 15 bases sitting between them. In nucleotides, the CDR3 is TGTGCCAGCAGCCCGTATCAGAGTACGGGGGCCAACGTCCTGACTTTC. It is translated as CASSPYQSTGANVLTF.

This chain uses TRBV6-1 with TRBJ1-6; no clear D. Per germline, CDR1 MNHNS and CDR2 SASEGT. The CDR3 spans 15 residues. V was cut by 2 bases and J by 5 bases, with 10 bases left in between. The CDR3 DNA is TGTGCCAGCAGTGAATGGGGATACGATAATTCACCCCTCCACTTT. It codes for CASSEWGYDNSPLHF.

This clone was observed once. The chain employs TRBV28 and TRBJ1-5, with D tentatively TRBD1 (6 bases). The V end was cut by 6 bases, the J end by 0 bases, with 27 bases between. CDR3 length equals 20 residues. CDR1 MDHEN and CDR2 SYDVKM come from the germline V gene. The CDR3 sequence: CASRPPPGGFGDNSNQPQHF. CDR3 coding DNA: TGTGCCAGCAGGCCTCCCCCGGGGGGCTTCGGGGACAATAGCAATCAGCCCCAGCATTTT. Using reference TRBV28 and TRBJ1-5 for the parts outside the CDR3, the full variable domain is DVKVTQSSRYLVKRTGEKVFLECVQDMDHENMFWYRQDPGLGLRLIYFSYDVKMKEKGDIPEGYSVSREKKERFSLILESASTNQTSMYLCASRPPPGGFGDNSNQPQHFGDGTRLSIL.

The rearrangement links TRBV5-4 to TRBJ2-1, with a possible D match to TRBD2 (6 bases). The V gene's germline CDR1 is SGHNT and CDR2 YYREEE (reference sequence). Trimming stripped 0 bases from V and 6 bases from J, with 10 bases between. CDR3 length: 14 amino acids. CDR3 sequence reads: CASSLAPGGNEQFF. The CDR3 DNA reads TGTGCCAGCAGCTTGGCCCCCGGGGGCAATGAGCAGTTCTTC.

This chain links TRBV10-2 with TRBJ1-1; D is unclear. V lost 3 bases and J 0 bases, leaving 8 bases between the germline ends. Germline V CDR1 and CDR2: WSHSY, SAAADI. The CDR3 covers 14 residues. The CDR3 DNA reads TGCGCCAGCAGTGAATTCTGGTTGAACACTGAAGCTTTCTTT. As protein: CASSEFWLNTEAFF.

The CDR3 protein is CATSDPYSGSHGTDTQYF. DNA for the CDR3: TGTGCCACCAGTGACCCTTATAGCGGGAGCCATGGCACAGATACGCAGTATTTT. The genes are TRBV24-1 and TRBJ2-3; 9 bases agree with TRBD2. V shed 4 bases, J shed 1 base, and the junction held 11 bases outside the gene matches. Per germline, CDR1 KGHDR and CDR2 SFDVKD. There are 18 residues in the CDR3.